This T cell receptor (beta chain) was captured by sequencing in a study of response to subunit inactivated influenza vaccine. Broader study findings: There was a suggestion from the authors that each seasonal influenza vaccination recruits few new T cells.

The CDR3 has 15 residues. The trim removed 3 bases at V and 4 bases at J, leaving 6 bases unmatched. Germline CDR1 is DFQATT and CDR2 is SNEGSKA (reference sequence). Remarks on this clonotype: Its target is unknown.

TCRdb fed the RT-PCR reads into MiXCR, producing one record per CDR3 protein. In the table there are around 580,000 distinct CDR3 sequences, about 12% of which are singletons. Material: PBMCs from blood, obtained on the day of vaccination. The J gene is TRBJ2-1, the V gene TRBV20-1; 10 bases map to TRBD2. This receptor was identified in a man aged 45 to 65 who received an inactivated influenza vaccine. CDR3 in amino acids: CSARRTSGSYNEQFF. The CDR3 bases are TGCAGTGCTAGGAGGACTAGCGGATCTTACAATGAGCAGTTCTTC.